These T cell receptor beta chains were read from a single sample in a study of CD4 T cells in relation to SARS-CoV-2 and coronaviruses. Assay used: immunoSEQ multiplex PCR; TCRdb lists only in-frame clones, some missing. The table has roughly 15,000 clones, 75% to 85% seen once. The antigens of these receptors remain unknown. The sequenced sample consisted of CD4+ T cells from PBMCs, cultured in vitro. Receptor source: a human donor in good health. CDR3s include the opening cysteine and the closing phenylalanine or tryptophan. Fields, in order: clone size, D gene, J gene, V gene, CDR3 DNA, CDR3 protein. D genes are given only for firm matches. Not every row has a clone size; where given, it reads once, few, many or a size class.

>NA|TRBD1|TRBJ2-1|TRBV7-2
TGTGCCAGCAGCGCCACTACAGGGGCCAATGAGCAGTTCTTC
CASSATTGANEQFF
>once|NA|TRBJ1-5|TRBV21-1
TGTGCCAGCAGCAAAGGGAGGCATCAGCCCCAGCATTTT
CASSKGRHQPQHF
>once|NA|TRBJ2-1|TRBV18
TGTGCCAGCTCACCACTCCGGGACGCACGAGGGAATGAGCAGTTCTTC
CASSPLRDARGNEQFF
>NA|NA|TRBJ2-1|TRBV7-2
TGTGCCAGCAGCTTAAGGAGGGGGGCCTTTCGTAGTGAGCAGTTCTTC
CASSLRRGAFRSEQFF
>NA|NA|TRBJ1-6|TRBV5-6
TGTGCCAGCAGCCAGACACGCTATAATTCACCCCTCCACTTT
CASSQTRYNSPLHF
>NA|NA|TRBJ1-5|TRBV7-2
TGTGCCAGCAGCTTTATGGATCAGCCCCAGCATTTT
CASSFMDQPQHF
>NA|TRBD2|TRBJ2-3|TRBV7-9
TGTGCCAGCAGCCAGGCGGGACTAGCGGGGAGCCAATTT
CASSQAGLAGSQF
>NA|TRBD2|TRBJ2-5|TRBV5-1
TGCGCCAGCAGCTTGGGTAGCGGGGAGACCCAGTACTTC
CASSLGSGETQYF
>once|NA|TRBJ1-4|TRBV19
TGTGCCAGTAGTACAACAGCTAATGAAAAACTGTTTTTT
CASSTTANEKLFF
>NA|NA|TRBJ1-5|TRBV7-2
TGTGCCAGCAGCTTTTCGCAGGGCGGTCAGCCCCAGCATTTT
CASSFSQGGQPQHF
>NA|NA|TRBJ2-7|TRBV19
TGTGCCAGTAGTATCGGGGGTTTCTACGAGCAGTACTTC
CASSIGGFYEQYF
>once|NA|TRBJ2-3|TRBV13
TGTGCCAGCAGCTTACTGGTAGCTAGCACAGATACGCAGTATTTT
CASSLLVASTDTQYF
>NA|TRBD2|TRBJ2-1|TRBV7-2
TGTGCCAGCAGCTTAGAGGCGGGAGTCTCCTACAATGAGCAGTTCTTC
CASSLEAGVSYNEQFF
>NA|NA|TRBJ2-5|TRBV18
TGTGCCAGCTCACCACAGAGGGTGAGGCAGGAGACCCAGTACTTC
CASSPQRVRQETQYF